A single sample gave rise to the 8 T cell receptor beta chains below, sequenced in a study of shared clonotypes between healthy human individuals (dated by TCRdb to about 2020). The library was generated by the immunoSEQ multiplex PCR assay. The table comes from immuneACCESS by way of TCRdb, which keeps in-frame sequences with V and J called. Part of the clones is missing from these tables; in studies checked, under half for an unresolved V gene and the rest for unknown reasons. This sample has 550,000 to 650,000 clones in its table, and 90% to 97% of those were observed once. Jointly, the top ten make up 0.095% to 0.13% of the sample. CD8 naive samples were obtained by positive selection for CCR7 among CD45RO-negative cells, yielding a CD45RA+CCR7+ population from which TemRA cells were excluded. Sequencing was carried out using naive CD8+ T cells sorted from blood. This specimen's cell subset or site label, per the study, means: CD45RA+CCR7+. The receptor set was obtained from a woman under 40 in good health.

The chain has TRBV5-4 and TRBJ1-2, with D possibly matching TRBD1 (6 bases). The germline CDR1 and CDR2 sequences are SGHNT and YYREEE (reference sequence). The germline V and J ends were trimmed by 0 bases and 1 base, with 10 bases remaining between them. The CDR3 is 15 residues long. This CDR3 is CASSLDGGGNYGYTF. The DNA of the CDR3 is TGTGCCAGCAGCTTGGATGGAGGGGGTAACTATGGCTACACCTTC.

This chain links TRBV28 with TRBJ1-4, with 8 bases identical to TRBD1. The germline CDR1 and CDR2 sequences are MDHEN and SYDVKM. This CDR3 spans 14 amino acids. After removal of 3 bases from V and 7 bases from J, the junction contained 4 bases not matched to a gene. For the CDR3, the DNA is TGTGCCAGCAGTTTTCGGACAGGGACTGAAAAACTGTTTTTT. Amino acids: CASSFRTGTEKLFF.

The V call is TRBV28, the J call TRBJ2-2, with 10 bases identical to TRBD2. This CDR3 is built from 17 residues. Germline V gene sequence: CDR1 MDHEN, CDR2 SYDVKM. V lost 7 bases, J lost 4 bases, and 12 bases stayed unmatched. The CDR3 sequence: CASNWASGRTGTGELFF. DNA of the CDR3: TGTGCCAGCAATTGGGCTAGCGGGAGAACCGGCACCGGGGAGCTGTTTTTT.

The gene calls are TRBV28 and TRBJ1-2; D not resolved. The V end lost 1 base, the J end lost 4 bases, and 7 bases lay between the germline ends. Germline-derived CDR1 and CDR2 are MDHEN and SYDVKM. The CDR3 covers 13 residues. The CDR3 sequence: CASSLSIVYGYTF. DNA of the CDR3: TGTGCCAGCAGTTTATCGATAGTCTATGGCTACACCTTC.

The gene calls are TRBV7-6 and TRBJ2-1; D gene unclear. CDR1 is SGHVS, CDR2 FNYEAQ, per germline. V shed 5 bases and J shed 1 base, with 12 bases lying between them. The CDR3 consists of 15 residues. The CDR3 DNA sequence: TGTGCCAGCAGCCCTTCAGCCGATTCCTACAATGAGCAGTTCTTC. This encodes CASSPSADSYNEQFF.

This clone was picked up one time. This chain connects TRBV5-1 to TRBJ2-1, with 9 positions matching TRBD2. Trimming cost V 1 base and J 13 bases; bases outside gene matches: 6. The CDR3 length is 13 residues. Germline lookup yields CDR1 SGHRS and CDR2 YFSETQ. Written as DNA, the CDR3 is TGCGCCAGCAGCTTGATGAGCGGGGGGCCCCAGTTCTTC. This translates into CASSLMSGGPQFF.

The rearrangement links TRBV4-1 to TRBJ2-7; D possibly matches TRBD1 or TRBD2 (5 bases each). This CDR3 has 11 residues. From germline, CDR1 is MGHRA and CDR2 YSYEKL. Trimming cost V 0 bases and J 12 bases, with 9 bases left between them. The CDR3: CASSQDGALYF. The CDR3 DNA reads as TGCGCCAGCAGCCAAGACGGGGCGCTGTACTTC.

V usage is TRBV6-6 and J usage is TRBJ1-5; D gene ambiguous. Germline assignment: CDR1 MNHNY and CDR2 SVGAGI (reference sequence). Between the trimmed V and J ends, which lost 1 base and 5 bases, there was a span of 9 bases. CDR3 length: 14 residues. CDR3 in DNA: TGTGCCAGCAGTTACTTAGGGCAATATCAGCCCCAGCATTTT. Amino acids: CASSYLGQYQPQHF.